Listed here is a single T cell receptor beta chain. This clone was detected only a few times. Its antigen is currently not known. There are no base qualities to consult, and no much larger clone falls within one base. V loses 5 bases at its end and J loses 8 bases; junction bases beyond the gene matches: 9. The CDR1 and CDR2 encoded by the germline V gene are SGHTA and FQGNSA. The CDR3 goes from the cysteine to the phenylalanine over 15 residues. The DNA shown is the 45-base CDR3, in frame from base 1. Library method: the immunoSEQ multiplex PCR assay. RNA was extracted from all samples and reverse transcribed into cDNA as template for TCR sequencing. SuperScript III was used for first-strand cDNA synthesis, primed with a 2:1 mix of oligo-dT and random hexamers. A synthetic immune receptor repertoire was used to assess amplification bias, and residual bias was removed computationally. The authors processed their data as follows. Raw reads were preprocessed for error removal, and CDR3 was defined according to IMGT conventions as running from the conserved cysteine to phenylalanine. To get clonality, Shannon entropy was normalized by log2 of the number of productive unique TCRs and the result was subtracted from 1. CD4 or CD8 identity of scalp clones was inferred by cross-referencing scalp TCRbeta sequences with sorted blood CD4 and CD8 repertoires. The source is immuneACCESS, and TCRdb retained only in-frame sequences with V and J called. Part of the clones is not carried over; for the studies checked, unresolved V genes explain less than half of this, and the remainder is unexplained. V and J calls and clone size are those listed in that table; D and trimming were worked out from the DNA. Counted in this sample were around 160,000 clones; 50% to 65% of them appeared once. 13% to 15% of the sample is held by the ten biggest clonotypes.

The time point label, read with the paper, signifies: about 25 weeks on oral tofacitinib. What this sample's treatment or condition label stands for: oral pan-JAK inhibitor, 5-10 mg twice daily. From alopecia areata patients, peripheral blood was collected along with lesional scalp punch biopsies. After PBMCs were isolated by density centrifugation and stained for CD3, CD4 and CD8, a FACSAria was used to sort CD4+ and CD8+ T cells. This specimen belongs to a study of CD8+ T cells in alopecia areata (dated by TCRdb to 2016 to 2019). Regarding the research as a whole: Treated patients were enrolled in an open-label pilot trial of oral tofacitinib, 5 to 10 mg twice daily, for moderate-to-severe alopecia areata. Scalp clonality was compared across normal scalp (n=4), patchy alopecia areata scalp (n=8), and alopecia totalis/universalis scalp (n=8). Tofacitinib was given for 6 to 18 months, followed by 6 months of follow-up off drug to assess delayed response and recurrence. TCRbeta CDR3 regions were amplified by immunoSEQ multiplex PCR with 35 Vbeta forward and 13 Jbeta reverse primers. RNA came from the PAXgene miRNA kit for fixed scalp, the miRNeasy kit for PBMCs, and the RNeasy kit for mouse skin. Scalp tissue and sorted CD4+ and CD8+ peripheral blood T cells from patchy and totalis/universalis alopecia areata patients and from healthy controls were covered by human TCRbeta sequencing. Tofacitinib-treated patients had biopsies at baseline and at 4 and 24 weeks of treatment, with a later scalp biopsy in several patients. For the treated patients, the SALT score, which quantifies what percentage of scalp surface area is affected, served as the measure of disease severity. In both human patients and the C3H/HeJ mouse model, the study applied high-throughput TCRbeta sequencing to look at T cell clonal expansion in alopecia areata.

Study-wide conclusions, independent of this receptor: During tofacitinib treatment, many expanded lesional clones remained in scalp and blood, and this persistence may partly explain relapse after treatment is stopped. Because the treated cohort was small and had only one nonresponder, larger studies are needed to examine links between baseline CD8+ expansion and response. Tofacitinib significantly decreased scalp clonality and the number of expanded CD8+ clones among the top 100 scalp clones. Compared with mice, TCR sequences shared between patients were less clear, possibly partly because of HLA diversity across the patient population. Higher clonality and more expanded CD8+ clones were observed in lesional scalp than in normal scalp, particularly in alopecia totalis/universalis, a finding suggestive of antigenic drive. Unlike mouse skin, which is dominated by gammadelta T cells, normal human skin has resident alphabeta T cells that are also sequenced, and this complicates analysis of the scalp TCR repertoire.

This TCR derives from a human donor with alopecia areata. The sequencing here drew on CD4+ T cells sorted from blood, taken at week 24, from a patient treated with tofacitinib. This chain is built from TRBV7-2 and TRBJ2-1; TRBD1 agrees with 10 junctional bases. Here the CDR3 is given as CASSRTGGPGDEQFF. The sequence in DNA is TGTGCCAGCAGCAGGACAGGGGGTCCCGGTGATGAGCAGTTCTTC. Where the CDR3 stops, the reference TRBV7-2 and TRBJ2-1 genes take over; the full variable domain is GAGVSQSPSNKVTEKGKDVELRCDPISGHTALYWYRQSLGQGLEFLIYFQGNSAPDKSGLPSDRFSAERTGGSVSTLTIQRTQQEDSAVYLCASSRTGGPGDEQFFGPGTRLTVL.